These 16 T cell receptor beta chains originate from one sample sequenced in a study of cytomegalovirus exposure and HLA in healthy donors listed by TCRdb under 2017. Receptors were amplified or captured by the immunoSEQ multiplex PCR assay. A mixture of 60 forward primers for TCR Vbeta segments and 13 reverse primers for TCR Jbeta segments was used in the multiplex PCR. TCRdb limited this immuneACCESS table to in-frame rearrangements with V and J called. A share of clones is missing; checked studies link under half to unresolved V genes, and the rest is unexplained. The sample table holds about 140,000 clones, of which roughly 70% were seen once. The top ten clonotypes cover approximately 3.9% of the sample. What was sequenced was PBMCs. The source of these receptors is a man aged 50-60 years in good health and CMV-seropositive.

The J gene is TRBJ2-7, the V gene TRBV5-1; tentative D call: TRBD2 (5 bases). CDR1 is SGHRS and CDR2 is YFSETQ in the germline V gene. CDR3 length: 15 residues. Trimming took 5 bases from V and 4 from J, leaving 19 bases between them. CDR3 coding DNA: TGCGCCAGCAGATCCCACTCTAGGGAGAATTACGAGCAGTACTTC. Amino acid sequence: CASRSHSRENYEQYF.

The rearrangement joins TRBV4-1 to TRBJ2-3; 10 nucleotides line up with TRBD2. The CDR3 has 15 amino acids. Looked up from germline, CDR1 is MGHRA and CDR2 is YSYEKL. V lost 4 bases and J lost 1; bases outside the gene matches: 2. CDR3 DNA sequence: TGCGCCAGCAGCCCTCTAGCGGGAGGCACAGATACGCAGTATTTT. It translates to CASSPLAGGTDTQYF.

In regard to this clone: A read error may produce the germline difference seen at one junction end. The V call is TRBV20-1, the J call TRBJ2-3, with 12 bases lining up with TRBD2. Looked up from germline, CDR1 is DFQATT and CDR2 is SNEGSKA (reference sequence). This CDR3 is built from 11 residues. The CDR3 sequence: CSARLTSGGIF. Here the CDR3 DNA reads TGCAGTGCTAGGTTGACTAGCGGGGGTATATTT.

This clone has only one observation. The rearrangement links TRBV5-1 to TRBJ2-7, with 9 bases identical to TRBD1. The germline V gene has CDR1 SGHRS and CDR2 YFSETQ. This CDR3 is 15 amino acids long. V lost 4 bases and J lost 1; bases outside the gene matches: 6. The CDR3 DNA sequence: TGCGCCAGCAGCGCGGAGGGACAGGGATCCTACGAGCAGTACTTC. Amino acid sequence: CASSAEGQGSYEQYF.

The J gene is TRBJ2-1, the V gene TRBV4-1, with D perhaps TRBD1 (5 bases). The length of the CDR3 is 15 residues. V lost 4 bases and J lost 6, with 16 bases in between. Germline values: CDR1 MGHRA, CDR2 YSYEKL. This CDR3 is CASSPLGVQVNEQFF. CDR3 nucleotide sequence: TGCGCCAGCAGCCCCCTTGGGGTACAGGTCAATGAGCAGTTCTTC.

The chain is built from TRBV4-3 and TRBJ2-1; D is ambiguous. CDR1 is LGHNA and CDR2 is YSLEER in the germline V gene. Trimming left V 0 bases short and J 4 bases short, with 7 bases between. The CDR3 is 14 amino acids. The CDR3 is CASSQDRVYNEQFF. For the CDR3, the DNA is TGCGCCAGCAGCCAAGATCGGGTTTACAATGAGCAGTTCTTC.

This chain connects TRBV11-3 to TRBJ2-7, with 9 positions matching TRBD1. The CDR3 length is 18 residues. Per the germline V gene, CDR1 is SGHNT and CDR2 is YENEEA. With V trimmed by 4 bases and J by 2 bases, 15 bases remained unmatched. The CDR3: CASSSLQGAFGGTYEQYF. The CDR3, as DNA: TGTGCCAGCAGCTCCCTACAGGGGGCTTTTGGAGGGACCTACGAGCAGTACTTC.

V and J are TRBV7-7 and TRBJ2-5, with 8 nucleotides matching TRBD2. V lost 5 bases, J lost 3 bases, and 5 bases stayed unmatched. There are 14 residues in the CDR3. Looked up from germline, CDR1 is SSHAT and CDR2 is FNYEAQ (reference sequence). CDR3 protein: CASSPGGTKETQYF. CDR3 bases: TGTGCCAGCAGCCCGGGGGGGACGAAAGAGACCCAGTACTTC.

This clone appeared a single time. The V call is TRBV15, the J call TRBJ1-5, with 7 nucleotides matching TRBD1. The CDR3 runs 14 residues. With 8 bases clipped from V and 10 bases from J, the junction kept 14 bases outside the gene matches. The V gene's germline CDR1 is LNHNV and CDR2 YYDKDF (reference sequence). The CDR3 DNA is TGTGCCACCGGCGACCCCAGGGGGTTGGGACCCCAGCATTTT. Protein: CATGDPRGLGPQHF. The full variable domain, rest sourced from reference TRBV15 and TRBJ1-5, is DAMVIQNPRYQVTQFGKPVTLSCSQTLNHNVMYWYQQKSSQAPKLLFHYYDKDFNNEADTPDNFQSRRPNTSFCFLDIRSPGLGDTAMYLCATGDPRGLGPQHFGDGTRLSIL.

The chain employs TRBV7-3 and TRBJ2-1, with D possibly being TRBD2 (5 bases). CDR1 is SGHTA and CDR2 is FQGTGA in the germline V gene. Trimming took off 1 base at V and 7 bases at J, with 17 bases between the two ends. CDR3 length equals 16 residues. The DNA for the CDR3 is TGTGCCAGCAGCTTAATTCCGACCGGACTCGGGAATGAGCAGTTCTTC. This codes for CASSLIPTGLGNEQFF.

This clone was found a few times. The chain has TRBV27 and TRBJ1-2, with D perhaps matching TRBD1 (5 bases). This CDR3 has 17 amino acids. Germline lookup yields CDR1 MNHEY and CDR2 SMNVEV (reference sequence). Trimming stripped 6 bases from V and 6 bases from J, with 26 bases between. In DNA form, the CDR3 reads TGTGCCAGCAGAACCCCCCTACATAGGGGATTAATGGATGGCTACACCTTC. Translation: CASRTPLHRGLMDGYTF.

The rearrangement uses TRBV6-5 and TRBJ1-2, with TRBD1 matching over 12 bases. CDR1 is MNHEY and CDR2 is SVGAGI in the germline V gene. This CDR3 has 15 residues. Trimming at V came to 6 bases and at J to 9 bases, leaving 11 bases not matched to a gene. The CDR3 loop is CASRPITGTGGSYTF. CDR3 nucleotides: TGTGCCAGCAGACCCATCACCGGGACAGGGGGCAGCTACACCTTC.

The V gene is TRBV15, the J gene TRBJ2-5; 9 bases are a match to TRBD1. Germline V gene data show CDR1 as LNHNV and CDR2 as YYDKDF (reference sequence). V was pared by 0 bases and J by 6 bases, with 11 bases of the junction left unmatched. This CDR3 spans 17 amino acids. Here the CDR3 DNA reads TGTGCCACCAGCAGAGAAGGGACAGGGCGGTTTGTACAGACCCAGTACTTC. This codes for CATSREGTGRFVQTQYF.

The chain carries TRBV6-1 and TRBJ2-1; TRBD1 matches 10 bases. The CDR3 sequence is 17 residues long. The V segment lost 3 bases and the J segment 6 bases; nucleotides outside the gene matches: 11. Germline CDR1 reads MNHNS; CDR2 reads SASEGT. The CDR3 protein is CASSEVGARQGANEQFF. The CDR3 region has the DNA TGTGCCAGCAGTGAGGTGGGCGCGAGACAGGGGGCCAATGAGCAGTTCTTC.

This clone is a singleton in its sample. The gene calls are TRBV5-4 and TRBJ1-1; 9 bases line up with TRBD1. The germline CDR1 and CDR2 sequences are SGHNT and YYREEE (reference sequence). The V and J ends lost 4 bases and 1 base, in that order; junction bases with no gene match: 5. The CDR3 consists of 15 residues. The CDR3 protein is CASSPYRGRNTEAFF. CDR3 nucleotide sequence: TGTGCCAGCAGCCCGTACAGGGGGCGGAACACTGAAGCTTTCTTT.

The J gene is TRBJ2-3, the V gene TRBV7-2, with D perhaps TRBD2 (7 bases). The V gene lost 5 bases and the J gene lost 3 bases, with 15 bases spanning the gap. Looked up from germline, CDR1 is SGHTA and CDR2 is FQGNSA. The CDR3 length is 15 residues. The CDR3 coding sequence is TGTGCCAGCAGCCCCTGGGGGGGGCCGACAGATACGCAGTATTTT. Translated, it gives CASSPWGGPTDTQYF.